One sample yielded the 10 T cell receptor beta chains listed below, sequenced in a study of cytomegalovirus exposure and HLA in healthy donors. The PCR was carried out with 60 Vbeta primers and 13 Jbeta primers. Sequencing was performed with immunoSEQ multiplex PCR; in TCRdb, only in-frame clones are kept and a portion is missing. This sample has a few hundred thousand clones, with approximately 80% found just once. Sequencing was done on a sample of PBMCs. The receptor set was obtained from a girl aged 2-9 years in good health and CMV-seronegative.

This clone was recorded once. V gene TRBV4-1 combines with J gene TRBJ2-3; 8 bases align to TRBD2. CDR3 size: 17 residues. V shed 0 bases, J shed 2 bases, and the junction held 7 bases outside the gene matches. CDR1 MGHRA and CDR2 YSYEKL come from the germline V gene. Here the CDR3 DNA reads TGCGCCAGCAGCCAAGAAAGAGTAGCGGGGTTCACAGATACGCAGTATTTT. Encoded protein: CASSQERVAGFTDTQYF.

This clone was observed a single time. For the CDR3, the DNA is TGTGCCAGCTCACCGGGGACAGGGTATCAGCCCCAGCATTTT. Its translation is CASSPGTGYQPQHF. The chain has TRBV18 and TRBJ1-5; 9 bases map to TRBD1. The length of the CDR3 is 14 residues. J lost 5 bases, V lost 3 bases, and 2 bases had no gene match. CDR1 KGHSH and CDR2 LQKENI come from the germline V gene. The full variable domain, in which reference TRBV18 and TRBJ1-5 provide the parts outside the CDR3, is NAGVMQNPRHLVRRRGQEARLRCSPMKGHSHVYWYRQLPEEGLKFMVYLQKENIIDESGMPKERFSAEFPKEGPSILRIQQVVRGDSAAYFCASSPGTGYQPQHFGDGTRLSIL.

The chain uses TRBV27 and TRBJ1-1; D perhaps matches TRBD1 (5 bases). The germline V gene has CDR1 MNHEY and CDR2 SMNVEV (reference sequence). The CDR3 is 13 amino acids. V shed 4 bases and J shed 4 bases, with 10 bases lying between them. The CDR3 DNA follows: TGTGCCAGCAGTTCGGGGGTAAGCACTGAAGCTTTCTTT. This codes for CASSSGVSTEAFF.

This clone was detected once. V usage is TRBV27 and J usage is TRBJ2-7; 8 bases fit TRBD2. The V gene end was trimmed by 5 bases and the J gene end by 3 bases; junction bases not matched to a gene: 6. Germline assignment: CDR1 MNHEY and CDR2 SMNVEV (reference sequence). This CDR3 has 14 amino acids. CDR3 DNA sequence: TGTGCCAGCAGTCTCGCGGGGGGAAACTACGAGCAGTACTTC. Its translation is CASSLAGGNYEQYF.

This rearrangement joins TRBV28 to TRBJ1-6; D is possibly TRBD1 (5 bases). This CDR3 is 14 amino acids long. Trimming shortened V by 7 bases and J by 12 bases, and 19 bases separated the two germline ends. CDR1 is MDHEN, CDR2 SYDVKM, per germline. The CDR3: CASIPGGQGKPLHF. DNA of the CDR3: TGTGCCAGCATTCCGGGAGGGCAGGGTAAACCCCTCCACTTT.

This chain connects TRBV18 to TRBJ2-6; tentatively, D is TRBD1 (5 bases). Trimming pared 1 base from V and 4 bases from J, leaving 11 bases between. This CDR3 comprises 16 residues. Germline V gene sequence: CDR1 KGHSH, CDR2 LQKENI. Here the CDR3 DNA reads TGTGCCAGCTCACCACAACAGGCGAAGGGGGCCAACGTCCTGACTTTC. This encodes CASSPQQAKGANVLTF. The full variable domain, its missing parts supplied by reference TRBV18 and TRBJ2-6, is NAGVMQNPRHLVRRRGQEARLRCSPMKGHSHVYWYRQLPEEGLKFMVYLQKENIIDESGMPKERFSAEFPKEGPSILRIQQVVRGDSAAYFCASSPQQAKGANVLTFGAGSRLTVL.

This clone has only one observation. The identical CDR3 is also encoded by other nucleotide sequences in the sample. The CDR3: CASSLRTGYEQYF. CDR3 sequence (DNA): TGTGCCAGCAGCTTAAGGACAGGCTACGAGCAGTACTTC. This chain links TRBV7-9 with TRBJ2-7; TRBD1 matches 7 bases. Germline values: CDR1 SEHNR, CDR2 FQNEAQ (reference sequence). Germline trimming cut 2 bases from V and 3 bases from J; bases unmatched to any gene: 1. The CDR3 sequence is 13 residues long.

The chain couples TRBV6-6 to TRBJ2-1; 7 positions agree with TRBD2. This CDR3 has 14 residues. Germline CDR1 reads MNHNY; CDR2 reads SVGAGI (reference sequence). The J segment lost 4 bases and the V segment lost 6 bases, leaving 6 bases of the junction unmatched. CDR3 nucleotides: TGTGCCAGCAGAATCGGGGGGAGGTACAATGAGCAGTTCTTC. Amino acids: CASRIGGRYNEQFF.

The V and J genes are TRBV5-8 and TRBJ2-5, with D maybe TRBD2 (6 bases). Trimming pared 1 base from V and 1 base from J, leaving 8 bases between. Germline CDR1 SGHTS, CDR2 YDEGEE. The CDR3 length is 14 residues. CDR3 DNA sequence: TGTGCCAGCAGCTTGAGGAGGGCCCAAGAGACCCAGTACTTC. This encodes CASSLRRAQETQYF.

The rearrangement links TRBV29-1 to TRBJ2-1, with TRBD2 as a possible D gene (6 bases). Trimming pared 4 bases from V and 0 bases from J, leaving 10 bases between. CDR1 SQVTM and CDR2 ANQGSEA come from the germline V gene. This CDR3 is 14 amino acids long. The CDR3 is CSVVGGSSYNEQFF. CDR3 DNA: TGCAGCGTTGTGGGGGGAAGCTCCTACAATGAGCAGTTCTTC.